The source of this TCR beta chain is a study of identical twins. This CDR3 has 13 residues. Per the germline V gene, CDR1 is ENHRY and CDR2 is SYGVKD. Trimming stripped 8 bases from V and 1 base from J, with 11 bases between. This clonotype was found many times. The antigen is unknown. A universal primer site arose from template switching, and cDNA bore unique molecular identifiers. MiXCR was run by TCRdb on the 5' RACE reads, yielding one entry per CDR3 protein. This sample yields under 900,000 distinct CDR3 sequences, of which more than 9% are seen a single time; around 1.5% belongs to the top ten. Study-wide results and limits: Carriage of fewer insertions was seen in abundant cord blood beta clonotypes, whereas memory repertoires showed none. It was cross-sectional statistical analysis, not following the same donors, that the conclusions relied on. Out-of-frame beta sequences exhibited a weaker degree of excess twin sharing.

A further study also used this sample, focusing on yellow fever vaccine responses in identical twins.

This clonotype was obtained from a woman younger than 35 in good health. The chain is built from TRBV10-3 and TRBJ1-1; a possible D gene is TRBD1 (5 bases). Material for sequencing was PBMCs. The CDR3 region is CAIVGTGNTEAFF. The DNA of the CDR3 is TGTGCCATCGTCGGGACCGGGAACACTGAAGCTTTCTTT.